These 23 T cell receptor beta chains were all obtained from the same sample, sequenced in a study of response to subunit inactivated influenza vaccine. TCRdb reprocessed the RT-PCR reads with MiXCR, giving one entry per CDR3 protein. The sample contains 550,000 to 800,000 distinct CDR3 sequences, about 14% of which appear only once. The source was PBMCs from blood, collected less than 15 days before vaccination. These TCRs come from a man aged 45-60 years who received an inactivated influenza vaccine.

The rearrangement links TRBV11-2 to TRBJ1-1; D uncertain. Trimming cost V 5 bases and J 4 bases, with 14 bases left between them. In germline, CDR1 is SGHAT, CDR2 FQNNGV. This CDR3 comprises 14 residues. CDR3 bases: TGTGCCAGCAGCATAAGGGCACGAGGCACTGAAGCTTTCTTT. This sequence encodes CASSIRARGTEAFF.

This chain links TRBV4-3 with TRBJ2-7, with 8 bases fitting TRBD1. The CDR3 has 17 residues. J was trimmed by 5 bases and V by 1 base; bases with no gene match: 13. CDR1 LGHNA and CDR2 YSLEER come from the germline V gene. The DNA for the CDR3 is TGCGCCAGCAGCCAAGGGTCCTCCACAGGGGGTCGCGACGAGCAGTACTTC. Amino acid sequence: CASSQGSSTGGRDEQYF.

V usage is TRBV28 and J usage is TRBJ2-1; unclear D gene. The germline V gene has CDR1 MDHEN and CDR2 SYDVKM. CDR3 length: 12 residues. Trimming took 8 bases from V and 2 from J, leaving 7 bases between them. The CDR3 DNA sequence: TGTGCCAGCCGAAATGCCTACAATGAGCAGTTCTTC. It is translated as CASRNAYNEQFF.

This clonotype was detected a few times. DNA for the CDR3: TGTGCCAGCAGCCAGGTCGAGAGGGCAGGGGACGAGCAGTACTTC. It specifies CASSQVERAGDEQYF. The rearrangement joins TRBV7-6 to TRBJ2-7; perhaps TRBD1 as D (6 bases). The V end lost 5 bases, the J end lost 5 bases, and 19 bases lay between the germline ends. CDR3 length: 15 residues. Germline CDR1 SGHVS, CDR2 FNYEAQ.

V is TRBV14 and J is TRBJ1-1, with TRBD1 as a possible D gene (6 bases). The CDR3 is 15 amino acids. V gave up 0 bases and J gave up 5 bases, with 13 bases separating them. Germline V gene lookup returns CDR1 SGHDN and CDR2 FVKESK. Here the CDR3 DNA reads TGTGCCAGCAGCCAAGACAGGGGTTTGGGAACTGAAGCTTTCTTT. It codes for CASSQDRGLGTEAFF.

The chain links TRBV7-9 to TRBJ1-2, with D unresolved. CDR1 is SEHNR, CDR2 FQNEAQ, per germline (reference sequence). CDR3 length equals 14 residues. Deletions cut 1 base from V and 4 bases from J, with 10 bases between. Here the CDR3 reads CASSLVSGFYGYTF. The CDR3, as DNA: TGTGCCAGCAGCTTAGTTTCAGGCTTCTATGGCTACACCTTC.

The chain links TRBV6-2 or TRBV6-3 to TRBJ2-7; the D gene is possibly TRBD1 (7 bases). CDR3 length equals 12 residues. The V and J ends lost 6 bases and 5 bases respectively, with 11 bases between them. Germline CDR1 is MNHEY and CDR2 is SVGEGT. In DNA, the CDR3 is TGTGCCAGCAGGCCAGGGGGGAACGAGCAGTACTTC. This codes for CASRPGGNEQYF.

The J gene is TRBJ1-1, the V gene TRBV4-3; perhaps TRBD1 as D (6 bases). The CDR3 is made up of 15 amino acids. Germline assignment: CDR1 LGHNA and CDR2 YSLEER. The ends were cut back, 3 bases at V and 5 bases at J, with 16 bases in the middle. Written as DNA, the CDR3 is TGCGCCAGCAGCCACGAATTTGGGGGGCAGACTGAAGCTTTCTTT. It yields the protein CASSHEFGGQTEAFF.

This clonotype was detected many times. The V gene is TRBV4-3, the J gene TRBJ2-5; a weak D match, TRBD1 (5 bases). Trimming cost V 4 bases and J 5 bases, with 14 bases left between them. This CDR3 comprises 14 residues. From germline, CDR1 is LGHNA and CDR2 YSLEER. DNA for the CDR3: TGCGCCAGCAGCCCCACATTGGGGCGGGAGACCCAGTACTTC. This codes for CASSPTLGRETQYF.

The V call is TRBV12-3 or TRBV12-4, the J call TRBJ2-1, with a possible D match to TRBD2 (7 bases). The CDR3 extends over 15 amino acids. V lost 6 bases and J lost 3, with 15 bases in between. The CDR3 loop reads CASRGGGSLYNEQFF. CDR3 nucleotides: TGTGCCAGCAGGGGGGGGGGCTCCCTCTACAATGAGCAGTTCTTC.

This clonotype was counted a few times. CDR3 bases: TGCAGTGCTAAAAGGACAGGGCATCATTTGAACGAGCAGTACTTC. This encodes CSAKRTGHHLNEQYF. The V and J genes are TRBV20-1 and TRBJ2-7, with 8 nucleotides matching TRBD1. Germline CDR1 DFQATT, CDR2 SNEGSKA (reference sequence). This CDR3 is 15 amino acids long. After removal of 4 bases from V and 5 bases from J, the junction contained 13 bases not matched to a gene.

This sequence joins TRBV28 and TRBJ2-3, with TRBD2 matching 9 bases. The CDR3 length is 17 residues. Looked up from germline, CDR1 is MDHEN and CDR2 is SYDVKM. Germline trimming cut 6 bases from V and 2 bases from J; bases unmatched to any gene: 12. For the CDR3, the DNA is TGTGCCAGCAGCCTTACGGCCCTAGCGGGACTCACAGATACGCAGTATTTT. As protein: CASSLTALAGLTDTQYF. The full variable domain, rest sourced from reference TRBV28 and TRBJ2-3, is DVKVTQSSRYLVKRTGEKVFLECVQDMDHENMFWYRQDPGLGLRLIYFSYDVKMKEKGDIPEGYSVSREKKERFSLILESASTNQTSMYLCASSLTALAGLTDTQYFGPGTRLTVL.

This chain joins TRBV28 and TRBJ2-1, with 13 bases identical to TRBD2. The CDR3 has 16 residues. In germline, CDR1 is MDHEN, CDR2 SYDVKM. V was clipped by 2 bases and J by 8 bases; unmatched bases: 6. The CDR3 region is CASSLPGLAGEDEQFF. The CDR3 coding sequence is TGTGCCAGCAGTTTACCAGGACTAGCGGGAGAAGATGAGCAGTTCTTC.

This clonotype was recorded many times. The chain combines TRBV6-2 or TRBV6-3 with TRBJ1-1; possible D gene TRBD1, 6 bases. Germline values: CDR1 MNHEY, CDR2 SVGEGT. The CDR3 runs to 15 residues. The V gene lost 4 bases and the J gene lost 4 bases, with 16 bases spanning the gap. The CDR3 nucleotides are TGTGCCAGCAGTTCTCAGGGGTACACGATCACTGAAGCTTTCTTT. Translated, it gives CASSSQGYTITEAFF.

This chain joins TRBV12-3 or TRBV12-4 and TRBJ2-5; D not certain. V was clipped by 5 bases and J by 8 bases, with 12 bases between them. CDR3 length equals 12 residues. The CDR3 DNA follows: TGTGCCAGCAGTCCTTCGGCTAGTACCCAGTACTTC. It translates to CASSPSASTQYF.

V is TRBV3-1 and J is TRBJ1-1; the D gene is possibly TRBD1 (6 bases). V was cut by 4 bases and J by 0 bases, with 18 bases left in between. Germline-derived CDR1 and CDR2 are LGHDT and YNNKEL (reference sequence). CDR3 length: 17 amino acids. The CDR3 sequence: CASSPGQLRSMNTEAFF. The CDR3 coding sequence is TGTGCCAGCAGCCCTGGACAGCTACGATCCATGAACACTGAAGCTTTCTTT.

In its sample, this clonotype was seen a few times. V gene TRBV9 combines with J gene TRBJ2-7; TRBD1 might be the D (6 bases). CDR1 is SGDLS and CDR2 is YYNGEE in the germline V gene. The CDR3 contains 14 residues. V shed 0 bases and J shed 7 bases, with 14 bases lying between them. This chain's CDR3 is CASSVDQGLGEQYF. DNA of the CDR3: TGTGCCAGCAGCGTAGACCAGGGGCTGGGGGAGCAGTACTTC.

This chain joins TRBV12-3 or TRBV12-4 and TRBJ2-1, with a weak D call TRBD2 (6 bases). V lost 6 bases to trimming and J lost 4 bases, with 16 bases between them. This CDR3 has 15 amino acids. CDR3 loop: CASSGPGLQYNEQFF. CDR3 nucleotide sequence: TGTGCCAGCAGCGGACCGGGACTCCAATACAATGAGCAGTTCTTC.

There are a few counts of this clonotype. The CDR3 DNA follows: TGTGCCACCAGCCCTCGTAGGGCGGGAGGCCCCAATGAGCAGTTCTTC. Protein: CATSPRRAGGPNEQFF. The rearrangement links TRBV15 to TRBJ2-1; 8 bases line up with TRBD2. The CDR3 length is 16 residues. The germline V gene has CDR1 LNHNV and CDR2 YYDKDF (reference sequence). The junction had 12 bases not matched to a gene; V was cut back by 5 bases and J by 6 bases.

This clonotype was counted once. The chain carries TRBV6-2 or TRBV6-3 and TRBJ2-3; 12 nucleotides line up with TRBD1. The CDR3 extends over 19 amino acids. With V trimmed by 2 bases and J by 1 base, 10 bases remained unmatched. Germline V gene lookup returns CDR1 MNHEY and CDR2 SVGEGT. DNA for the CDR3: TGTGCCAGCAGTTACGAGGTGGGACAGGGGGCTCGTGGCACAGATACGCAGTATTTT. It codes for CASSYEVGQGARGTDTQYF.

Ten or more counts support this clonotype. The V call is TRBV7-9, the J call TRBJ2-2, with TRBD2 as a possible D gene (5 bases). The CDR3 runs to 13 residues. Trimming shortened V by 2 bases and J by 7 bases, and 8 bases separated the two germline ends. The germline V gene encodes CDR1 SEHNR and CDR2 FQNEAQ (reference sequence). The CDR3, as DNA: TGTGCCAGCAGCTTAATACTAGACGGGGAGCTGTTTTTT. It specifies CASSLILDGELFF.

This chain joins TRBV11-2 and TRBJ1-1; perhaps TRBD1 as D (5 bases). V lost 1 base and J 0 bases, leaving 9 bases between the germline ends. The CDR3 is 15 residues long. The germline CDR1 and CDR2 sequences are SGHAT and FQNNGV. As DNA, the CDR3 is TGTGCCAGCAGCTTAGGGACATACATGAACACTGAAGCTTTCTTT. Translation gives CASSLGTYMNTEAFF. The whole variable domain, filled in from reference TRBV11-2 and TRBJ1-1, reads EAGVAQSPRYKIIEKRQSVAFWCNPISGHATLYWYQQILGQGPKLLIQFQNNGVVDDSQLPKDRFSAERLKGVDSTLKIQPAKLEDSAVYLCASSLGTYMNTEAFFGQGTRLTVV.

The CDR3 loop reads CASSLVGLNNEQFF. CDR3 bases: TGTGCCAGCAGCTTAGTGGGACTGAACAATGAGCAGTTCTTC. The V and J genes are TRBV7-3 and TRBJ2-1; perhaps TRBD2 as D (6 bases). V was shortened by 2 bases and J by 5 bases, with 10 bases between the two germline ends. The CDR3 has 14 residues. CDR1 and CDR2 from the germline V gene are SGHTA and FQGTGA.